The entry below gives a single T cell receptor (beta chain) sequence along with its context. Some clones are missing from TCRdb's copy, which holds only in-frame ones; the method was immunoSEQ multiplex PCR. The top ten clones hold roughly 6.1% of a sample with under 200,000 clones, roughly four fifths of them seen once. The entry originates in a study of blood T cell repertoires in COVID-19. The receptor was isolated from a middle-aged woman with acute or convalescent COVID-19. The specimen was peripheral blood.

The chain's CDR3 is CASSRGQGAAGELFF. CDR3 in DNA: TGTGCCAGCAGCCGTGGACAGGGGGCCGCCGGGGAGCTGTTTTTT. This chain connects TRBV11-2 to TRBJ2-2; 11 nucleotides match TRBD1. CDR1 is SGHAT, CDR2 FQNNGV, per germline. V lost 5 bases and J lost 6; bases outside the gene matches: 5. This CDR3 is 15 amino acids long. Looking up the rest from reference TRBV11-2 and TRBJ2-2 gives the full variable domain: EAGVAQSPRYKIIEKRQSVAFWCNPISGHATLYWYQQILGQGPKLLIQFQNNGVVDDSQLPKDRFSAERLKGVDSTLKIQPAKLEDSAVYLCASSRGQGAAGELFFGEGSRLTVL.